This T cell receptor beta chain was recorded in a study of blood T cell repertoires in COVID-19. Background on the study: The origin of the acute and convalescent COVID-19 samples was the United States, Italy and Spain. The cDNA or gDNA used as material had been derived from T cells, B-cell-depleted T cells, or PBMCs.

Participant ages covered about 18 to 95 years across about 22 US areas. Self-reported history from a screening survey and questionnaire set each donor's cohort. TCRdb keeps only in-frame clones here, not all; method: immunoSEQ multiplex PCR. The sample holds about 200,000 clones, approximately 85% seen once. Trimming took off 1 base at V and 1 base at J, with 11 bases between the two ends. CDR1 and CDR2 from the germline V gene are SGHDT and YYEEEE. The CDR3 extends over 15 amino acids. V gene TRBV5-6 combines with J gene TRBJ1-1; D is perhaps TRBD1 (5 bases). Sequencing was done on a sample of PBMCs or T cells enriched from blood (not recorded which). This clonotype was sampled from a man aged 40-49 years with acute COVID-19. CDR3 in amino acids: CASSLLDRKNTEAFF. Here the CDR3 DNA reads TGTGCCAGCAGCTTGCTAGACAGAAAGAACACTGAAGCTTTCTTT.